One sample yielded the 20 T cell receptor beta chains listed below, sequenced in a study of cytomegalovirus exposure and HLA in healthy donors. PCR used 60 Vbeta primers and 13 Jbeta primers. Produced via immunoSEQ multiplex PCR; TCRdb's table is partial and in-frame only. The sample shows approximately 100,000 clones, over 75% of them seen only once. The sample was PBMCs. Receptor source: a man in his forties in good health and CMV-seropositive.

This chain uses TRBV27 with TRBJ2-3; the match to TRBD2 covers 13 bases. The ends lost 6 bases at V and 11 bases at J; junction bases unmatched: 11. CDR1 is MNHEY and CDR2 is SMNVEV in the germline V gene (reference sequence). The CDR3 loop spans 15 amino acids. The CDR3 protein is CASSETSGGLLGQYF. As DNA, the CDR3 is TGTGCCAGCAGCGAGACTAGCGGGGGGCTCCTGGGGCAGTATTTT.

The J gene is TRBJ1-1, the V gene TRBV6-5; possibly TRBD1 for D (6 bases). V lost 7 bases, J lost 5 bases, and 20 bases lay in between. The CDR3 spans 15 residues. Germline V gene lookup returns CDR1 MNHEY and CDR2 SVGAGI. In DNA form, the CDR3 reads TGTGCCAGCAACAACGCAGGGGCCGGGGGGACTGAAGCTTTCTTT. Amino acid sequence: CASNNAGAGGTEAFF.

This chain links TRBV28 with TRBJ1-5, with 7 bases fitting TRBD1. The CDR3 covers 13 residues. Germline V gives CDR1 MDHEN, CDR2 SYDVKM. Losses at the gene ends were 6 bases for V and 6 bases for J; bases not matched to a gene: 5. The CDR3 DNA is TGTGCCAGCAGAGAACAGGGGATTCAGCCCCAGCATTTT. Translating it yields CASREQGIQPQHF.

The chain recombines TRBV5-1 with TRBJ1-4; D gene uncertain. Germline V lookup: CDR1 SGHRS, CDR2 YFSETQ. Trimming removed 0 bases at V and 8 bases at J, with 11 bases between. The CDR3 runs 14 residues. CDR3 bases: TGCGCCAGCAGCTTGGCCGTAGCTGAAGAAAAACTGTTTTTT. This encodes CASSLAVAEEKLFF.

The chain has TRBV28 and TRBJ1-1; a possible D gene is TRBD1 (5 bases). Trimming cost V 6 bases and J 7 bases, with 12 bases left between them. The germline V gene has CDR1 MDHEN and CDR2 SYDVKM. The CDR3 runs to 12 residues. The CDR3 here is CASRLGVGEAFF. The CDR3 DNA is TGTGCCAGCAGGCTAGGGGTGGGTGAAGCTTTCTTT.

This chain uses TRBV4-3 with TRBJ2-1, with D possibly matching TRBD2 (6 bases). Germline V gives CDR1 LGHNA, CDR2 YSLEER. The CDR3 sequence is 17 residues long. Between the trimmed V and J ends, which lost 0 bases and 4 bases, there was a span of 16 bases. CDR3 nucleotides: TGCGCCAGCAGCCAAGAAGGAGCGGGCGCCGGATACAATGAGCAGTTCTTC. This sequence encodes CASSQEGAGAGYNEQFF.

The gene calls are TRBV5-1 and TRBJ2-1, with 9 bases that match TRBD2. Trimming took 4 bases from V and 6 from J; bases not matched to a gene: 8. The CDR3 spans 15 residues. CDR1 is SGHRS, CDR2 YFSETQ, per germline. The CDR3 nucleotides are TGCGCCAGCAGCCCCAGCGGGGGGCCCGGCAATGAGCAGTTCTTC. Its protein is CASSPSGGPGNEQFF.

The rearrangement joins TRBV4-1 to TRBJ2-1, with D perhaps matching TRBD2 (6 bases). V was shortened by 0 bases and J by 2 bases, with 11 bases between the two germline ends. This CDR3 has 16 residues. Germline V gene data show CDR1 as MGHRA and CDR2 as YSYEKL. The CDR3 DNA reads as TGCGCCAGCAGCCAAGATTGGAGGGTTCCCTACAATGAGCAGTTCTTC. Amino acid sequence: CASSQDWRVPYNEQFF.

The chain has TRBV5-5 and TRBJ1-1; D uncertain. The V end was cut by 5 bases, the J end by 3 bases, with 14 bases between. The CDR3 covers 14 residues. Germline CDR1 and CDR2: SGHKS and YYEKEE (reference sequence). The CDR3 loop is CASRKGREYTEAFF. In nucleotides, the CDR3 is TGTGCCAGCAGGAAAGGACGGGAATACACTGAAGCTTTCTTT.

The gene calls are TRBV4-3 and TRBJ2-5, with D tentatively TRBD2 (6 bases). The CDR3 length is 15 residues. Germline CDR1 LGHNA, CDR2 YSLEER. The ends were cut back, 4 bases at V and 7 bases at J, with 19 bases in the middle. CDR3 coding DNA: TGCGCCAGCAGCCTTCTAGGGACGGGAGCGGGGACCCAGTACTTC. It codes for CASSLLGTGAGTQYF.

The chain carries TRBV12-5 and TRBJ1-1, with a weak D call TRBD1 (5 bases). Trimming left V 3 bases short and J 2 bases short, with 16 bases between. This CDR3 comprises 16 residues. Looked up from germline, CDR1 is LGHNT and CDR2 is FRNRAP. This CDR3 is CASGFFSRQTNTEAFF. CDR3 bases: TGTGCTAGTGGTTTCTTCTCCAGACAGACAAACACTGAAGCTTTCTTT.

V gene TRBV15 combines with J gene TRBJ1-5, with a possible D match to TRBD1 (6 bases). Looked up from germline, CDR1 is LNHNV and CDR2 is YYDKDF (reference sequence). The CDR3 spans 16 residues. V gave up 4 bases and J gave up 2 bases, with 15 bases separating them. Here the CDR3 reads CATSKVLQGRNQPQHF. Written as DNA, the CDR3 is TGTGCCACCAGCAAAGTCCTCCAGGGGCGCAATCAGCCCCAGCATTTT.

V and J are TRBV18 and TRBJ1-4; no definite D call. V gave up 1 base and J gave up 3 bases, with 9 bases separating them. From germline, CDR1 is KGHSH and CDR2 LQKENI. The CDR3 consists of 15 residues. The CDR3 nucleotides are TGTGCCAGCTCACCACAGAAACAGCCTAATGAAAAACTGTTTTTT. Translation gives CASSPQKQPNEKLFF.

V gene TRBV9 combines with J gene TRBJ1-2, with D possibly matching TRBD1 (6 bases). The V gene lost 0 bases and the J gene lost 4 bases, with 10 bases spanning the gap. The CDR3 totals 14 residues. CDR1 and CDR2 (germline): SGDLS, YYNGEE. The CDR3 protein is CASSVATGSYGYTF. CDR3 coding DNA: TGTGCCAGCAGCGTAGCCACAGGGTCCTATGGCTACACCTTC.

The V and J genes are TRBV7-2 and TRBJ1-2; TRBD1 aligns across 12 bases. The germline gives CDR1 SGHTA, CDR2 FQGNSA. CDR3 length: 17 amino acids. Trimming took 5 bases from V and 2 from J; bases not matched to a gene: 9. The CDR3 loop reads CASSPAGTGGWNYGYTF. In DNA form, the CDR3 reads TGTGCCAGCAGCCCTGCCGGGACAGGGGGCTGGAACTATGGCTACACCTTC.

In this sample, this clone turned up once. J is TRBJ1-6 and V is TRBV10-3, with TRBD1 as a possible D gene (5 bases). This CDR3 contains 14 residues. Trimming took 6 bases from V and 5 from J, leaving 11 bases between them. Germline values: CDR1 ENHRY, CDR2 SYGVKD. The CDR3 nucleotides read TGTGCCATCAGGGGTCAGGGAAATAATTCACCCCTCCACTTT. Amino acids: CAIRGQGNNSPLHF.

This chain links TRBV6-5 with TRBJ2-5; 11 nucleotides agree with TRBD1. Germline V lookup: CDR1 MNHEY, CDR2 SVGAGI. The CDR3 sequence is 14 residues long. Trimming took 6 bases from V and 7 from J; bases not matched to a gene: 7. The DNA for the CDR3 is TGTGCCAGCAGGTCGGACAGGGGGCGCGGGACCCAGTACTTC. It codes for CASRSDRGRGTQYF.

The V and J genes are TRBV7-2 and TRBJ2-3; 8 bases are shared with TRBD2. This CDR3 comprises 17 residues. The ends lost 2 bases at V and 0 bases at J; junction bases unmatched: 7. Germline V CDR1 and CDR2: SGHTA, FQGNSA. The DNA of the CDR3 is TGTGCCAGCAGCTTAAGGGTAGCGGGGACTAGCACAGATACGCAGTATTTT. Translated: CASSLRVAGTSTDTQYF.

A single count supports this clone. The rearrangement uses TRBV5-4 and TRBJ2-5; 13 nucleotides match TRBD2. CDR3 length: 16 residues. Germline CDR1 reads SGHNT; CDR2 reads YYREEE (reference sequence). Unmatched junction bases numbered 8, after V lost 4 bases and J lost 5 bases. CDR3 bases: TGTGCCAGCAGCAGTACTAGCGGGGGGGCGGGGGAGACCCAGTACTTC. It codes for CASSSTSGGAGETQYF.

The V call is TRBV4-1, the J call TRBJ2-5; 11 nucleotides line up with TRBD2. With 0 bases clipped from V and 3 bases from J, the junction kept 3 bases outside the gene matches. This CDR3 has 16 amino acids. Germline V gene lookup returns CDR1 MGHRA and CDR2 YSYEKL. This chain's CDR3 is CASSQEALAGEETQYF. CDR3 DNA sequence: TGCGCCAGCAGCCAAGAGGCACTAGCGGGGGAAGAGACCCAGTACTTC.